This T cell receptor (beta chain) was sequenced during a study of blood T cell repertoires in COVID-19. Study-wide background: Spain, Italy and the United States supplied samples that represented acute and convalescent COVID-19. Sources were T cells, B-cell-depleted T cells, or PBMCs; the material itself was cDNA or gDNA.

Seattle's cohort entered during active infection and was followed longitudinally. CDR1 KGHSH and CDR2 LQKENI come from the germline V gene. This CDR3 has 16 amino acids. V gave up 0 bases and J gave up 10 bases, with 18 bases separating them. Sequencing used immunoSEQ multiplex PCR; TCRdb keeps in-frame clones, though not all of them. The sample carries about 210,000 clones, approximately 84% recorded once. The J gene is TRBJ1-4, the V gene TRBV18, with D possibly being TRBD1 (5 bases). The origin of this receptor is a woman aged 80 or over with COVID-19, enrolled during active disease. The material sequenced was peripheral blood. The CDR3: CASSPPGDLRPGKLFF. Written as DNA, the CDR3 is TGTGCCAGCTCACCACCGGGGGACTTGAGACCTGGAAAACTGTTTTTT. Drawing the rest from reference TRBV18 and TRBJ1-4, the complete variable domain is NAGVMQNPRHLVRRRGQEARLRCSPMKGHSHVYWYRQLPEEGLKFMVYLQKENIIDESGMPKERFSAEFPKEGPSILRIQQVVRGDSAAYFCASSPPGDLRPGKLFFGSGTQLSVL.